This entry concerns a single T cell receptor beta chain. Libraries were prepared by immunoSEQ multiplex PCR; TCRdb keeps only in-frame clonotypes and omits some of them. Here the sample spans about 130,000 clones, around 89% being singletons. Those enrolled in Seattle joined during active infection and were followed longitudinally afterward. The sample is drawn from a study of blood T cell repertoires in COVID-19. Study-level information: There were acute and convalescent COVID-19 samples, and they came from the United States, Italy and Spain. Sources were T cells, B-cell-depleted T cells, or PBMCs; the material itself was cDNA or gDNA.

The source material was peripheral blood. The sequence was obtained from a man aged 55 to 69 with COVID-19, enrolled during active disease.

The CDR3: CASSDGTVIRGYTF. Written as DNA, the CDR3 is TGTGCCAGCAGTGACGGGACAGTTATACGTGGCTACACCTTC. V is TRBV25-1 and J is TRBJ1-2; 7 positions match TRBD1. Germline V gene sequence: CDR1 MGHDK, CDR2 SYGVNS. This CDR3 has 14 amino acids. Germline trimming cut 3 bases from V and 7 bases from J; bases unmatched to any gene: 8.